This TCR beta chain was identified during a study of T cell changes during pregnancy in multiple sclerosis. The data were produced by immunoSEQ multiplex PCR, yet TCRdb's version contains in-frame clones alone and is incomplete. This table has 70,000 to 90,000 clones, 85% to 95% appearing once. Trimming stripped 4 bases from V and 10 bases from J, with 31 bases between. CDR3 length: 18 amino acids. Germline values: CDR1 ENHRY, CDR2 SYGVKD. The sample here was peripheral blood, taken in the second trimester of pregnancy. This receptor was taken from a female donor in good health, enrolled as a control in a pregnancy study. This chain connects TRBV10-3 to TRBJ1-1; possible D gene TRBD1, 6 bases. CDR3 in amino acids: CAISGETGKAGTTKGAFF. In nucleotides, the CDR3 is TGTGCCATCAGTGGGGAGACAGGTAAAGCTGGAACTACGAAAGGAGCTTTCTTT.